The 31 T cell receptor beta chains below all came from one sample that was sequenced in a study of blood T cell repertoires in COVID-19. Assay used: immunoSEQ multiplex PCR; TCRdb lists only in-frame clones, some missing. Among around 100,000 clones listed, about 77% were seen once. Material: peripheral blood. Every receptor here comes from a woman aged 70-85 years with acute or convalescent COVID-19.

This chain links TRBV6-1 with TRBJ2-2; 10 bases align to TRBD2. From germline, CDR1 is MNHNS and CDR2 SASEGT. The CDR3 extends over 16 amino acids. Trimming took 2 bases from V and 4 from J; bases not matched to a gene: 4. CDR3 sequence reads: CASSEFASGGTGELFF. The DNA for the CDR3 is TGTGCCAGCAGTGAATTTGCTAGCGGGGGCACCGGGGAGCTGTTTTTT.

The rearrangement joins TRBV30 to TRBJ2-6, with D perhaps TRBD1 (5 bases). CDR1 and CDR2 (germline): GTSNPN, SVGIG (reference sequence). The V end was cut by 4 bases, the J end by 2 bases, with 9 bases between. The CDR3 length is 14 residues. In nucleotides, the CDR3 is TGTGCCTGGATTAAAGGGGCTGGGGCCAACGTCCTGACTTTC. Its protein is CAWIKGAGANVLTF.

V is TRBV7-8 and J is TRBJ2-3, with 12 bases fitting TRBD2. Germline trimming cut 3 bases from V and 4 bases from J; bases unmatched to any gene: 11. The CDR3 sequence is 18 residues long. Germline V gene sequence: CDR1 SGHVS, CDR2 FQNEAQ. DNA of the CDR3: TGTGCCAGCAGCTTCATATCCCTAGCGGGGGGGCCCGCAGATACGCAGTATTTT. Residues: CASSFISLAGGPADTQYF.

The sample holds a few counts of this clone. V gene TRBV27 combines with J gene TRBJ1-6, with 7 positions matching TRBD1. Germline V gives CDR1 MNHEY, CDR2 SMNVEV (reference sequence). V shed 5 bases and J 9 bases; nucleotides not matched to a gene: 7. The CDR3 is 14 residues long. The CDR3 region is CASSLDRAGSPLHF. The DNA of the CDR3 is TGTGCCAGCAGTCTCGACAGGGCGGGTTCACCCCTCCACTTT.

The chain carries TRBV4-1 and TRBJ1-1; D is possibly TRBD1 (5 bases). This CDR3 comprises 15 residues. Germline V gene data show CDR1 as MGHRA and CDR2 as YSYEKL. The ends were cut back, 0 bases at V and 10 bases at J, with 18 bases in the middle. The CDR3 nucleotides are TGCGCCAGCAGCCAAGATCGGGGGGGAATGGGGCTAGCTTTCTTT. Translated, it gives CASSQDRGGMGLAFF.

The chain is built from TRBV7-9 and TRBJ1-3; D gene unclear. V lost 3 bases, J lost 2 bases, and 8 bases lay in between. The V gene's germline CDR1 is SEHNR and CDR2 FQNEAQ (reference sequence). This CDR3 spans 14 amino acids. In nucleotides, the CDR3 is TGTGCCAGCAGCTTGGACGGGGCTGGAAACACCATATATTTT. Translation gives CASSLDGAGNTIYF.

The J gene is TRBJ2-2, the V gene TRBV12-3 or TRBV12-4, with a possible D match to TRBD2 (6 bases). CDR3 length: 12 residues. V dropped 4 bases and J dropped 6 bases, with 6 bases sitting between them. The CDR3 DNA reads TGTGCCAGCAGTTGGGGGGCCGGGGAGCTGTTTTTT. It is translated as CASSWGAGELFF.

This clone was counted a single time. The chain's CDR3 is CASSVPLERNRDTEAFF. The CDR3 DNA follows: TGTGCCAGCAGTGTCCCGCTCGAGCGCAATCGGGACACTGAAGCTTTCTTT. This chain connects TRBV3-1 (or the pseudogene TRBV3-2) to TRBJ1-1; the D is unclear. The germline V gene has CDR1 LGHDT and CDR2 YNNKEL (reference sequence). Trimming took 6 bases from V and 3 from J, leaving 23 bases between them. The CDR3 is 17 residues long.

In nucleotides, the CDR3 is TGTGCCAGCCGTCGGGGCGGGGAGCTGTTTTTT. Amino acid sequence: CASRRGGELFF. The J gene is TRBJ2-2, the V gene TRBV7-9; D possibly corresponds to TRBD2 (5 bases). V lost 8 bases and J lost 7, with 8 bases in between. Germline assignment: CDR1 SEHNR and CDR2 FQNEAQ (reference sequence). The CDR3 has 11 residues.

This clone appeared once. The CDR3 DNA sequence: TGTGCCAGCTCACCCATCGGCGGCGACACAGATACGCAGTATTTT. Encoded protein: CASSPIGGDTDTQYF. The rearrangement joins TRBV18 to TRBJ2-3; D is uncertain. V shed 3 bases and J shed 2 bases, with 12 bases lying between them. The CDR3 has 15 residues. Germline loops: CDR1 KGHSH, CDR2 LQKENI.

The chain joins TRBV7-2 to TRBJ2-2, with TRBD2 matching 12 bases. CDR1 and CDR2 (germline): SGHTA, FQGNSA. V trimming: 5 bases; J trimming: 9 bases; junction bases outside the gene matches: 7. The CDR3 consists of 15 residues. The CDR3 coding sequence is TGTGCCAGCAGCCTTGCTAGCGGGGGGGCTCGGGAGCTGTTTTTT. This codes for CASSLASGGARELFF.

Points on this clone: This specimen includes other DNA sequences encoding the same CDR3. The rearrangement links TRBV5-4 to TRBJ2-5, with 9 nucleotides matching TRBD2. Germline lookup yields CDR1 SGHNT and CDR2 YYREEE (reference sequence). The junction had 3 bases not matched to a gene; V was cut back by 5 bases and J by 1 base. This CDR3 is 14 amino acids long. The chain's CDR3 is CASSLAGVQETQYF. CDR3 coding DNA: TGTGCCAGCAGTTTAGCGGGGGTCCAAGAGACCCAGTACTTC.

The rearrangement joins TRBV18 to TRBJ1-1, with 9 bases matching TRBD1. CDR1 is KGHSH, CDR2 LQKENI, per germline. The CDR3 is 14 residues long. V lost 3 bases and J lost 6; bases outside the gene matches: 5. CDR3 residues: CASSPDRGSAEAFF. CDR3 in DNA: TGTGCCAGCTCACCGGACAGGGGAAGCGCTGAAGCTTTCTTT.

The chain employs TRBV12-3 or TRBV12-4 and TRBJ2-7, with D tentatively TRBD1 (6 bases). Trimming left V 6 bases short and J 4 bases short, with 13 bases between. The CDR3 length is 13 residues. The CDR3, as DNA: TGTGCCAGCAGAGGACAGAAGCAATACGAGCAGTACTTC. Protein: CASRGQKQYEQYF.

The chain recombines TRBV19 with TRBJ1-1; a weak D match, TRBD1 (5 bases). CDR1 and CDR2 from the germline V gene are LNHDA and SQIVND (reference sequence). The CDR3 covers 15 residues. V was trimmed by 7 bases and J by 3 bases, leaving 18 bases between them. CDR3 nucleotide sequence: TGTGCCAGTACTCCGGGGGGGAATGGCGACACTGAAGCTTTCTTT. It translates to CASTPGGNGDTEAFF.

The gene calls are TRBV13 and TRBJ2-5, with 8 bases matching TRBD2. Trimming removed 0 bases from V and 3 bases from J; junction bases left unmatched: 3. Germline V gene lookup returns CDR1 PRHDT and CDR2 FYEKMQ (reference sequence). The CDR3 sequence is 15 residues long. CDR3 DNA sequence: TGTGCCAGCAGCTTAGGACTAGCGGTTGAAGAGACCCAGTACTTC. Amino acid sequence: CASSLGLAVEETQYF. The full variable domain, rest sourced from reference TRBV13 and TRBJ2-5, is AAGVIQSPRHLIKEKRETATLKCYPIPRHDTVYWYQQGPGQDPQFLISFYEKMQSDKGSIPDRFSAQQFSDYHSELNMSSLELGDSALYFCASSLGLAVEETQYFGPGTRLLVL.

V gene TRBV6-5 combines with J gene TRBJ1-5, with 10 bases matching TRBD1. Germline V CDR1 and CDR2: MNHEY, SVGAGI. The CDR3 loop spans 14 amino acids. The V segment lost 6 bases and the J segment 5 bases; nucleotides outside the gene matches: 4. The CDR3 nucleotides read TGTGCCAGCAGGAGACAGGGGGCTCATCAGCCCCAGCATTTT. It specifies CASRRQGAHQPQHF.

There are a few counts of this clone. The genes are TRBV7-8 and TRBJ2-7; TRBD1 matches 7 bases. Germline-derived CDR1 and CDR2 are SGHVS and FQNEAQ. There are 15 residues in the CDR3. With 1 base clipped from V and 1 base from J, the junction kept 4 bases outside the gene matches. CDR3 sequence (DNA): TGTGCCAGCAGCTTAGAGGGACAGAGTTCCTACGAGCAGTACTTC. This gives the protein CASSLEGQSSYEQYF.

The CDR3 sequence is CASTSGGITDTQYF. CDR3 sequence (DNA): TGTGCCAGCACGTCGGGAGGTATCACAGATACGCAGTATTTT. The rearrangement uses TRBV28 and TRBJ2-3; 7 nucleotides match TRBD2. Germline CDR1 and CDR2: MDHEN and SYDVKM. This CDR3 contains 14 residues. J was trimmed by 2 bases and V by 7 bases; bases with no gene match: 6.

This chain links TRBV30 with TRBJ1-1; TRBD1 matches at 7 bases. The germline gives CDR1 GTSNPN, CDR2 SVGIG (reference sequence). Losses at the gene ends were 7 bases for V and 13 bases for J; bases not matched to a gene: 12. The CDR3 is 11 residues long. The CDR3 DNA is TGTGCCTACGACAGGGACCCCAATGTTTTCTTT. This sequence encodes CAYDRDPNVFF.

The chain recombines TRBV5-1 with TRBJ2-5; possible D gene TRBD2, 5 bases. The CDR3 is 15 residues long. The V and J ends lost 1 base and 3 bases respectively, with 13 bases between them. CDR1 and CDR2 from the germline V gene are SGHRS and YFSETQ. CDR3 nucleotide sequence: TGCGCCAGCAGCTTGATGGGGATCGGGGAAGAGACCCAGTACTTC. Translating gives CASSLMGIGEETQYF.

The V and J genes are TRBV28 and TRBJ1-5; 7 nucleotides agree with TRBD1. V trimming: 1 base; J trimming: 4 bases; junction bases outside the gene matches: 1. Per the germline V gene, CDR1 is MDHEN and CDR2 is SYDVKM. This CDR3 is built from 14 residues. The CDR3 loop is CASSLSGGNQPQHF. The CDR3, as DNA: TGTGCCAGCAGTTTATCAGGGGGAAATCAGCCCCAGCATTTT.

The chain joins TRBV9 to TRBJ1-3; possibly TRBD1 for D (5 bases). CDR3 length equals 15 residues. The germline gives CDR1 SGDLS, CDR2 YYNGEE. The V gene lost 0 bases and the J gene lost 3 bases, with 10 bases spanning the gap. In DNA form, the CDR3 reads TGTGCCAGCAGCGTAGGTTCCGGGGGTGGAAACACCATATATTTT. Protein product: CASSVGSGGGNTIYF.

The chain combines TRBV2 with TRBJ2-5, with TRBD1 identical over 8 bases. Germline V gene sequence: CDR1 SNHLY, CDR2 FYNNEI. Germline trimming cut 7 bases from V and 4 bases from J; bases unmatched to any gene: 8. The CDR3 totals 14 residues. The CDR3 reads CASNPGGQAETQYF. The CDR3 DNA is TGTGCCAGCAACCCTGGGGGACAGGCAGAGACCCAGTACTTC.

The rearrangement joins TRBV7-8 to TRBJ1-5; tentative D call: TRBD1 (6 bases). Trimming removed 5 bases from V and 2 bases from J, with 10 bases in between. Germline CDR1 SGHVS, CDR2 FQNEAQ. The CDR3 is 14 residues long. This CDR3 reads CASSVHRGNQPQHF. The CDR3 DNA follows: TGTGCCAGCAGCGTCCACAGGGGCAATCAGCCCCAGCATTTT. Combining the CDR3 with reference TRBV7-8 and TRBJ1-5 gives the whole variable domain GAGVSQSPRYKVAKRGQDVALRCDPISGHVSLFWYQQALGQGPEFLTYFQNEAQLDKSGLPSDRFFAERPEGSVSTLKIQRTQQEDSAVYLCASSVHRGNQPQHFGDGTRLSIL.

The CDR3 sequence: CASRITSSGNTEAFF. CDR3 bases: TGTGCCAGCAGAATAACCTCCTCAGGGAACACTGAAGCTTTCTTT. The V call is TRBV6-5, the J call TRBJ1-1; D gene uncertain. The germline V gene encodes CDR1 MNHEY and CDR2 SVGAGI. The CDR3 totals 15 residues. The ends were cut back, 6 bases at V and 1 base at J, with 15 bases in the middle.

The chain employs TRBV10-3 and TRBJ1-5, with a tentative D call TRBD1 (5 bases). Trimming removed 2 bases at V and 4 bases at J, with 12 bases between. This CDR3 is built from 15 residues. Per the germline V gene, CDR1 is ENHRY and CDR2 is SYGVKD. The CDR3 sequence is CAISEGASNNQPQHF. As DNA, the CDR3 is TGTGCCATCAGTGAGGGGGCCTCGAATAATCAGCCCCAGCATTTT.

The V and J genes are TRBV2 and TRBJ2-2, with D unresolved. CDR1 is SNHLY and CDR2 is FYNNEI in the germline V gene. V was pared by 6 bases and J by 0 bases, with 14 bases between. This CDR3 contains 16 residues. The CDR3 DNA is TGTGCCAGCAGCCTCGACACATTAGCGAACACCGGGGAGCTGTTTTTT. It translates to CASSLDTLANTGELFF.

J is TRBJ2-7 and V is TRBV7-9; 11 bases fit TRBD1. The CDR3 has 15 amino acids. Germline V gives CDR1 SEHNR, CDR2 FQNEAQ (reference sequence). Trimming at V came to 5 bases and at J to 1 base, leaving 4 bases not matched to a gene. CDR3 sequence reads: CASSPGQGASYEQYF. The CDR3 DNA follows: TGTGCCAGCAGCCCCGGACAGGGGGCATCCTACGAGCAGTACTTC.

This clone showed up just a few times. This sequence joins TRBV5-1 and TRBJ2-3, with 8 nucleotides matching TRBD2. Germline V gene sequence: CDR1 SGHRS, CDR2 YFSETQ. This CDR3 region has 15 residues. The V segment lost 1 base and the J segment 13 bases; nucleotides outside the gene matches: 14. The CDR3 DNA sequence: TGCGCCAGCAGCTTGACTAGCGAGATTTCAGCGGGGGAGTATTTT. Translation gives CASSLTSEISAGEYF.

The gene calls are TRBV6-6 and TRBJ1-5; weak D call: TRBD1 (6 bases). This CDR3 has 13 amino acids. V lost 8 bases and J 6 bases, leaving 14 bases between the germline ends. Germline loops: CDR1 MNHNY, CDR2 SVGAGI (reference sequence). The CDR3 nucleotides read TGTGCCAGCCACGAGGGGGTGGTTCAGCCCCAGCATTTT. Translation: CASHEGVVQPQHF.